This T cell receptor beta chain was recovered during a study of cytomegalovirus exposure and HLA in healthy donors. Study summary: HLA-typed donors were the source of approximately 85 million unique TCRs held in an early data release.

Use of 60 Vbeta and 13 Jbeta primers characterized the PCR. TCRdb's table, derived via immunoSEQ multiplex PCR, lists solely in-frame clones and lacks some. The profile shows around 27,000 clones, 62% of them singletons. The CDR3 is 16 residues long. The ends lost 0 bases at V and 1 base at J; junction bases unmatched: 4. From germline, CDR1 is MGHRA and CDR2 YSYEKL. This sequence joins TRBV4-1 and TRBJ2-3; TRBD2 matches 7 bases. The sample taken for sequencing was PBMCs. This TCR derives from a male donor in good health and CMV-seropositive. CDR3 DNA: TGCGCCAGCAGCCAAGAGGTGGCGGGGGGCACAGATACGCAGTATTTT. Its translation is CASSQEVAGGTDTQYF.